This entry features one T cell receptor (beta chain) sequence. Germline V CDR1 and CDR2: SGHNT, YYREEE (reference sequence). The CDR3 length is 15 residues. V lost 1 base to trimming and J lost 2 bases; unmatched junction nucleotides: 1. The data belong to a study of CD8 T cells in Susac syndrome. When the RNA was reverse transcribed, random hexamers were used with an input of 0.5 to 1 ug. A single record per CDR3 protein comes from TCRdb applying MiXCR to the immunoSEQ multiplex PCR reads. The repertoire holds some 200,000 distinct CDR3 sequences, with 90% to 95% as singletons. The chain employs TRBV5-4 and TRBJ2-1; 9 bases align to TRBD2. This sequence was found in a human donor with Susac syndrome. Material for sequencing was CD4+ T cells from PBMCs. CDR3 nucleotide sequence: TGTGCCAGCAGCTTGTCTAGCGGGGCCTACAATGAGCAGTTCTTC. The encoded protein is CASSLSSGAYNEQFF.